This TCR beta chain originates from a study of blood T cell repertoires in COVID-19. Study summary: T cells, B-cell-depleted T cells, or PBMCs provided the cDNA or gDNA that served as material.

This clone was seen once. This CDR3 is 16 amino acids long. CDR1 and CDR2 from the germline V gene are MNHEY and SMNVEV (reference sequence). V was cut by 2 bases and J by 2 bases, with 15 bases left in between. The protocol was immunoSEQ multiplex PCR, while the TCRdb copy is restricted to in-frame clones and leaves out a portion. This table holds 110,000 to 150,000 clones, approximately 92% found once. The source material was peripheral blood. The sequence was collected from a woman between 55 and 75 years old with active COVID-19. The rearrangement uses TRBV27 and TRBJ1-1; D uncertain. The CDR3 region is CASSLDPRVDNTEAFF. The CDR3 DNA follows: TGTGCCAGCAGTTTAGACCCGAGGGTAGACAACACTGAAGCTTTCTTT.